These T cell receptor beta chains were read from a single sample in a study of CD4 T cells in relation to SARS-CoV-2 and coronaviruses. Their target antigens are unknown. Data came from immunoSEQ multiplex PCR; TCRdb stores just in-frame clones and leaves some out. The sample has some 14,000 clones, roughly 80% seen once. Material for sequencing was CD4+ T cells from PBMCs, cultured in vitro. Every receptor here comes from a human donor in good health. Both conserved end residues are part of each CDR3. A D gene is named only where the DNA matches it firmly. Clone sizes are given selectively: once, few, many, or a class where the clone is expanded.

-,TRBJ1-2,-,TRBV6-5,CASRSGGRNYGYTF,TGTGCCAGCAGGTCCGGGGGCCGGAACTATGGCTACACCTTC
-,TRBJ2-7,-,TRBV29-1,CSVGDRFFRSQGASGSYEQYF,TGCAGCGTTGGAGATCGTTTTTTTCGTTCACAGGGGGCTAGCGGGAGCTATGAGCAGTACTTC
-,TRBJ1-4,-,TRBV7-9,CASSFRADNEKLFF,TGTGCCAGCAGCTTTCGGGCGGATAATGAAAAACTGTTTTTT
-,TRBJ2-1,-,TRBV7-2,CASSTMGRSNEQFF,TGTGCCAGCAGCACAATGGGGCGGAGCAATGAGCAGTTCTTC
-,TRBJ2-7,-,TRBV6-1,CASSEAGKYEQYF,TGTGCCAGCAGTGAAGCCGGCAAATACGAGCAGTACTTC
-,TRBJ1-2,TRBD1,TRBV19,CASSQSWDRGNGYTF,TGTGCCAGTAGCCAGAGCTGGGACAGGGGCAATGGCTACACCTTC
-,TRBJ2-2,TRBD2,TRBV29-1,CSVVGQNGLAGGNTGELFF,TGCAGCGTTGTGGGACAGAATGGACTAGCGGGAGGGAACACCGGGGAGCTGTTTTTT
-,TRBJ1-1,TRBD1,TRBV6-5,CASSTQTGVGGAFF,TGTGCCAGCAGTACCCAGACAGGGGTCGGAGGAGCTTTCTTT
-,TRBJ2-7,-,TRBV5-4,CASSSGTVSSYEQYF,TGTGCCAGCAGCTCAGGGACGGTGAGCTCCTACGAGCAGTACTTC
few,TRBJ2-2,-,TRBV5-1,CASSYSGENTGELFF,TGCGCCAGCAGCTATAGCGGAGAAAACACCGGGGAGCTGTTTTTT
-,TRBJ1-1,-,TRBV7-9,CASMQWGTEAFF,TGTGCCAGCATGCAGTGGGGCACTGAAGCTTTCTTT
-,TRBJ1-6,-,TRBV4-2,CASSQEKGSPLHF,TGTGCCAGCAGCCAAGAAAAGGGATCACCCCTCCACTTT
few,TRBJ2-7,-,TRBV30,CAWSGGTVTYEQYF,TGTGCCTGGAGTGGCGGGACCGTCACCTACGAGCAGTACTTC
-,TRBJ1-2,-,TRBV4-1,CASSQVGENYGYTF,TGCGCCAGCAGCCAAGTTGGGGAGAACTATGGCTACACCTTC
-,TRBJ1-2,TRBD1,TRBV7-2,CASSLETGTRGYTF,TGTGCCAGCAGCTTAGAGACAGGGACTCGGGGCTACACCTTC
-,TRBJ1-1,TRBD1,TRBV10-3,CAISDGTVTEAFF,TGTGCCATCAGTGACGGGACAGTCACTGAAGCTTTCTTT
once,TRBJ1-6,TRBD1,TRBV23-1,CASSPRSRTGHNSPLHF,TGCGCCAGCAGTCCCCGAAGCCGGACAGGCCATAATTCACCCCTCCACTTT
-,TRBJ2-6,-,TRBV10-1,CASSDPGSGANVLTF,TGCGCCAGCAGTGACCCGGGCTCTGGGGCCAACGTCCTGACTTTC
-,TRBJ1-1,-,TRBV5-6,CASSLGTSNTEAFF,TGTGCCAGCAGCTTGGGGACTTCGAACACTGAAGCTTTCTTT
-,TRBJ2-2,-,TRBV7-3,CASSLKTRGSGELFF,TGTGCCAGCAGCTTAAAAACTAGGGGTTCGGGGGAGCTGTTTTTT
once,TRBJ2-1,-,TRBV7-9,CASSPQVRAFGQFF,TGTGCCAGCAGCCCGCAGGTCAGGGCGTTTGGGCAGTTCTTC
-,TRBJ2-1,-,TRBV5-1,CASSLRLAAYNEQFF,TGCGCCAGCAGCTTAAGGTTGGCGGCTTACAATGAGCAGTTCTTC
-,TRBJ1-1,-,TRBV15,CATSIRGGTEAFF,TGTGCCACCAGCATAAGAGGGGGGACTGAAGCTTTCTTT
-,TRBJ2-7,TRBD1,TRBV19,CASSGTGTVSYEQYF,TGTGCCAGTAGTGGGACCGGGACAGTCTCCTACGAGCAGTACTTC
few,TRBJ1-1,TRBD1,TRBV18,CASSQTGWTEAFF,TGTGCCAGCTCACAGACAGGGTGGACTGAAGCTTTCTTT